What follows describes a single TCR beta chain. The antigen is not known. The sample belongs to a study of shared clonotypes between healthy human individuals. About the study: A couple of women and three men aged 18 to 49 served as donors. General observations from the study: Only blood was sampled, and tissue TCR repertoires likely differ from blood ones.

TCRdb keeps only in-frame clones here, not all; method: immunoSEQ multiplex PCR. The data show more than 2,000,000 clones, approximately 93% seen once. V lost 4 bases and J 5 bases, leaving 19 bases between the germline ends. Looked up from germline, CDR1 is SGDLS and CDR2 is YYNGEE. The CDR3 length is 16 residues. The rearrangement links TRBV9 to TRBJ2-1; the D is unclear. Material for sequencing was naive CD4+ T cells from PBMCs. This sample's subset: CD45RA+ positively selected. The clonotype was recovered from a man between 18 and 29 years old in good health. Some clones in this sample may be carry-over from other donors' samples. The CDR3 DNA reads as TGTGCCAGCAGCCCGATCCTGGCGGTGGCGGACAATGAGCAGTTCTTC. Its translation: CASSPILAVADNEQFF.